The T cell receptor beta chain described here comes from a study of brain T cells in children with intractable seizures. Points from the study as a whole: Absence of clones before surgery may stem from lower sequencing depth. HCMV serostatus was not known, and viral specificity came from CDR3 similarity only.

This CDR3 has 11 amino acids. Germline V CDR1 and CDR2: DFQATT, SNEGSKA (reference sequence). V lost 5 bases, J lost 7 bases, and 9 bases lay in between. The sequenced cases were selected for having the highest brain T cell transcript signatures. At least one anti-epileptic drug was given before surgery. A word on this clone: Its antigen remains unknown.

Here immunoSEQ multiplex PCR was the method, and the copy in TCRdb shows in-frame clones only, minus some. The sample consists of around 80,000 clones, around nine tenths of them appearing once. This chain uses TRBV20-1 with TRBJ2-1; D might be TRBD1 or TRBD2, each matching 5 bases. This sample comprised peripheral blood, obtained at surgery. This sequence was found in a girl aged 2-9 years with Rasmussen encephalitis and intractable seizures. CDR3 nucleotides: TGCAGTGCTCTTTGGGGGAATGAGCAGTTCTTC. Protein product: CSALWGNEQFF.